This T cell receptor (beta chain) is drawn from a study of shared clonotypes between healthy human individuals (dated by TCRdb to between 2020 and 2021). General notes on the study: A couple of women and a few men aged 18 to 49 years were included in the cohort. To estimate repertoire size and how much clonotype sharing occurs between individuals, the study deeply sequenced the blood TCR repertoires of five healthy adults. Different laboratories and diverse techniques were used to prepare libraries and sequence TCR repertoires, to increase sequencing depth and limit assay-specific biases. Leukapheresis yielded between about 0.8 and 8.9 billion PBMCs per donor.

Sequences SEHNR (CDR1) and FQNEAQ (CDR2) are obtained from the germline V gene (reference sequence). Including the terminal cysteine and phenylalanine, the CDR3 comprises 14 residues. Only the CDR3 DNA stays, 42 bases, in frame from base 1. The V and J ends are trimmed by 8 bases and 1 base, leaving 15 bases between them. Points the paper makes about the study in general: Because the study included a small number of donors, the genetic and exposure-history diversity represented was limited. Pairwise subsampling led to the expectation that sequencing depth would affect the degree of clonotype sharing among donors. Sampling was limited to blood, and TCR repertoires in tissue likely differ from TCR repertoires in blood.

Using the deep immunoSEQ assay, TCR CDR3 regions were amplified from genomic DNA by multiplex PCR. For each cell subset, the extracted genomic DNA was distributed evenly across all wells of several immunoSEQ 96-well plates, and each plate served as one replicate. For unsorted PBMC, approximately 300 ng of genomic DNA, equivalent to about 32,000 T cell genomes, went into each replicate PCR. Unsorted PBMC genomic DNA was sequenced across ten immunoSEQ deep assay plates. The purified libraries were quantified using a Qubit 3.0 fluorometer, sized with a Bioanalyzer 2100, and then quantified again using the KAPA Library Quantification kit. Every immunoSEQ 96-well plate was sequenced on a dedicated single-read 150-cycle Illumina NextSeq 550 flow cell. In the source study's methods: Because the immunoSEQ output included only junctional sequences and no quality scores, the filtering could not be the same as the filtering used for full-length reads. Sequences were annotated with PyIR, a Python wrapper for IgBLAST v1.9, and V/J genes and CDR3 were assigned using IMGT germline references. Any read was removed if the V/J assignment was weak (E-value above 1e-6), the CDR3 was missing, or the read contained stop codons, out-of-frame junctions, or ambiguous translated residues. V3J clonotypes were defined as sequences sharing the same inferred V gene, J gene, and CDR3 amino acid sequence. To compute the percentage overlap between repertoires, the number of shared unique clonotypes was divided by the size of the smaller repertoire. RTK rarefaction, the Chao1 estimator, and Recon v2.1 estimates of unobserved clonotypes were used to assess repertoire richness. The clones in this table, taken by TCRdb from immuneACCESS, are in-frame only. Not every clone is retained; where verified, under half of the shortfall comes from an unresolved V gene, and the cause of the rest is unknown. That table gives V, J and clone size, and the DNA gave D and trimming. This sample has about 480,000 clones in its table, and more than 65% of those were observed once. The ten largest clones take up about an eighth of the sample.

Worth noting for this clone: Its antigen is unknown. No much larger clone is present one base from it, and per-base qualities are unavailable.

Donors were healthy HIV-negative adults with no recently reported acute infections or vaccinations. Every donor was a Caucasian adult residing in Nashville, Tennessee, USA. In the unsorted samples, approximately 82 million PBMCs were counted, and genomic DNA was extracted using the QIAamp DNA Blood Mini kit. Blood was collected by leukapheresis, and PBMCs were isolated by Ficoll-Histopaque density gradient centrifugation and then cryopreserved in liquid nitrogen vapor phase. Recombination linked TRBV7-9 to TRBJ2-7, with TRBD1 perhaps the D gene, on 7 matching bases. Sequences were obtained from PBMCs. The receptor was isolated from a woman between 40 and 50 years old in good health. Some clones in this sample may be carry-over from other donors' samples. The DNA sequence follows: TGTGCCAGCCAGGGGGATGGACTATCCTACGAGCAGTACTTC. It encodes CASQGDGLSYEQYF.